The present T cell receptor (beta chain) was sequenced within a study of beta chain features in type 1 diabetes (dated by TCRdb to the late 2010s). Regarding the research as a whole: Mean age, gender distribution, total cell number and subset yield did not differ between patients and healthy donors. In the study, TCRB repertoires of sorted circulating CD4+ T cell subsets from recently diagnosed type 1 diabetes patients were compared with those of matched healthy donors. A total of roughly 98,000,000 sorted cells were examined across all samples, and a strong correlation was observed between cell number per subset and RNA yield. Whereas all 30 or so donors provided naive and central memory subsets, regulatory and stem cell-like memory subsets were isolated from just 8 patients and about 8 healthy donors.

Concerning this clone itself: The target of this receptor is not known. No base quality values were provided; no much bigger clone lies one nucleotide off.

V lost 0 bases and J lost 6 bases; the stretch between them is 17 bases long. The cysteine opens and the phenylalanine closes a CDR3 of 16 amino acids. CDR3 DNA only is kept here, 48 bases in frame from base 1. Looking up the germline V gene yields CDR1 SGDLS and CDR2 YYNGEE. Each donor gave one peripheral blood draw, averaging around 120 mL, which was collected into heparinised tubes. Naive, central memory, regulatory and stem cell-like memory CD4+ T cells were sorted on a BD FACSAria II using a panel including CD45RO, CCR7, CD25, CD127, CD95 and CD27. A purity above 98% was achieved for all sorted populations. PBMCs were isolated immediately by Lymphoprep density gradient centrifugation and stained directly without culture. Samples were stained and sorted in pairs, with one healthy donor and one patient per experiment, so that batch effects were minimized. The High Capacity cDNA Reverse Transcription Kit was used to reverse transcribe all of the isolated RNA, meaning that expressed TCRB transcripts were what got sequenced. Deep immunoSEQ sequencing was applied to naive, central memory and regulatory T cell samples, giving an average of roughly 3.5 million total reads per sample. After sorted cells were lysed in RLT buffer, RNA was extracted with DNase-treated RNeasy Micro or Mini kits, with the choice depending on cell number. To prevent cross-contamination, every cell subset was processed on its own, while patient and healthy donor samples were processed together. The immunoSEQ multiplex PCR was used to amplify TCRB sequences from cDNA, yielding 87-bp fragments that span the CDR3 region. Amplicons were sequenced on the Illumina HiSeq platform. In the authors' own workflow: Synthetic template baselines were used to correct PCR bias computationally, reads within Hamming distance 2 were collapsed, and singletons that could not be merged were discarded. By aligning reads against IMGT, V, D and J genes, CDR3 length, and insertions or deletions at six rearrangement sites were assigned. Within each subset, clonotype counts were normalized to the number of sorted cells before true diversity and Gini coefficients were calculated with the tcR R package. The overlap coefficient, calculated on TCRB nucleotide sequences, was used to quantify repertoire sharing. Out-of-frame TCRB sequences from naive cells were analyzed as a proxy for the pre-selection repertoire. The clones in this table, taken by TCRdb from immuneACCESS, are in-frame only. Not every clone is retained; where verified, under half of the shortfall comes from an unresolved V gene, and the cause of the rest is unknown. V and J calls and clone size come straight from that table; D and trimming were deduced from the DNA. This sample comprises around 600,000 clones, around an eighth of them detected only once. The leading ten clones occupy more than 0.1% of the sample.

General findings and caveats noted by the study authors: Only small numbers of individuals were included in the HLA sub-analyses, which left unresolved whether HLA type had any influence on TCRB rearrangement. Sequencing cDNA rather than genomic DNA could over-represent highly expressing activated cells, although activation and CD3 levels did not differ between groups. At VDJ recombination sites, patients with type 1 diabetes made fewer insertions and deleted more nucleotides, a pattern implying thymic rearrangement abnormalities. In all four CD4+ subsets, TCRB CDR3 length was moderately but significantly shorter in type 1 diabetes patients. Naive, central memory and regulatory TCRB repertoires appeared more similar among patients than among healthy donors. PCR might favor shorter templates, but patient and control samples were amplified and corrected together, so any skew would affect both groups equally.

Sequencing was carried out using naive CD4+ T cells from blood. The cell subset or site label of this sample denotes: true naive CD4+ T cells. This receptor was identified in a man under 40 with type 1 diabetes. Here the chain combines TRBV9 and TRBJ2-3; the D segment may tentatively be TRBD1 or TRBD2, each giving 5 matched bases. The CDR3 region: CASSVDLSEGTDTQYF. The DNA sequence is as follows: TGTGCCAGCAGCGTAGATCTATCAGAGGGGACGGATACGCAGTATTTT.